Described below is a single T cell receptor (beta chain) sequence and its context. What it binds is not known. This sample was taken from a study of response to subunit inactivated influenza vaccine. Study-level results: Authors suggested few new T cells are recruited by each seasonal influenza vaccination.

A single record per CDR3 protein comes from TCRdb applying MiXCR to the RT-PCR reads. The table shows a few hundred thousand distinct CDR3 sequences, with 9.5% to 13% occurring only once. The CDR3 spans 17 residues. V lost 5 bases to trimming and J lost 1 base, with 20 bases between them. CDR1 is MDHEN, CDR2 SYDVKM, per germline. This chain joins TRBV28 and TRBJ1-1; tentative D call: TRBD1 (6 bases). The origin of this receptor is a man aged 50 or older who received an inactivated influenza vaccine. This specimen was PBMCs from blood, taken about 40 days after vaccination. CDR3 sequence reads: CASSRANREGGNTEAFF. The CDR3 nucleotides are TGTGCCAGCAGTCGCGCCAACCGAGAAGGGGGGAACACTGAAGCTTTCTTT. Supplemented by reference TRBV28 and TRBJ1-1, the full variable domain reads DVKVTQSSRYLVKRTGEKVFLECVQDMDHENMFWYRQDPGLGLRLIYFSYDVKMKEKGDIPEGYSVSREKKERFSLILESASTNQTSMYLCASSRANREGGNTEAFFGQGTRLTVV.